This TCR beta chain was documented in a study of blood T cell repertoires in COVID-19. Study in general: The study drew acute and convalescent COVID-19 samples from the United States, Italy and Spain. The analysed material was cDNA or gDNA that came from T cells, B-cell-depleted T cells, or PBMCs.

The V gene end was trimmed by 2 bases and the J gene end by 4 bases; junction bases not matched to a gene: 3. From germline, CDR1 is MRHNA and CDR2 SNTAGT. This CDR3 comprises 15 residues. Profiling relied on immunoSEQ multiplex PCR, and the TCRdb table lists in-frame clones only, not all of them. The sample carries around 620,000 clones, around 90% recorded once. The genes are TRBV6-4 and TRBJ2-1, with 9 nucleotides matching TRBD1. The origin of this receptor is a woman aged 18-29 years with acute or convalescent COVID-19. The sample was peripheral blood. CDR3: CASSDTTGGYNEQFF. For the CDR3, the DNA is TGTGCCAGCAGTGACACGACAGGGGGATACAATGAGCAGTTCTTC.